These T cell receptor beta chains were read from a single sample in a study of blood T cell repertoires in COVID-19. Sequencing was performed with immunoSEQ multiplex PCR; in TCRdb, only in-frame clones are kept and a portion is missing. The repertoire holds 180,000 or so clones, around 86% seen once, with around 5.7% in the top ten. The sequencing sample was made of PBMCs or T cells enriched from blood (not recorded which). The receptors were sampled from a man aged 35 to 55 with acute COVID-19. Both conserved end residues are part of each CDR3. Each record gives: V gene, clone size, D gene, J gene, CDR3 protein, CDR3 DNA. A D gene is named only where the DNA matches it firmly. Clone size is shown for a subset of rows, as once, few, many or a class of expanded clone.

V gene: TRBV27; clone size: once; D gene: .; J gene: TRBJ1-3; CDR3 protein: CASSLGGVGNTIYF; CDR3 DNA: TGTGCCAGCAGTTTGGGGGGAGTAGGAAACACCATATATTTT
V gene: TRBV28; clone size: .; D gene: .; J gene: TRBJ1-5; CDR3 protein: CASSGDLQGQPQHF; CDR3 DNA: TGTGCCAGCTCCGGGGACTTACAAGGCCAGCCCCAGCATTTT
V gene: TRBV5-1; clone size: .; D gene: TRBD1; J gene: TRBJ2-3; CDR3 protein: CASSFGQGGADTQYF; CDR3 DNA: TGCGCCAGCAGCTTCGGACAGGGTGGGGCAGATACGCAGTATTTT
V gene: TRBV6-5; clone size: once; D gene: TRBD2; J gene: TRBJ2-7; CDR3 protein: CASRGTSGSGEQYF; CDR3 DNA: TGTGCCAGCAGGGGGACTAGCGGGAGTGGCGAGCAGTACTTC
V gene: TRBV5-4; clone size: few; D gene: .; J gene: TRBJ1-2; CDR3 protein: CASSNERVYGYTF; CDR3 DNA: TGTGCCAGCAGCAACGAGCGAGTTTATGGCTACACCTTC
V gene: TRBV2; clone size: many; D gene: .; J gene: TRBJ2-5; CDR3 protein: CASSEGRAGQETQYF; CDR3 DNA: TGTGCCAGCAGTGAAGGGCGGGCGGGTCAAGAGACCCAGTACTTC
V gene: TRBV18; clone size: .; D gene: .; J gene: TRBJ2-1; CDR3 protein: CASSPGHDSYNEQFF; CDR3 DNA: TGTGCCAGCTCACCGGGACACGACTCCTACAATGAGCAGTTCTTC
V gene: TRBV6-6; clone size: .; D gene: .; J gene: TRBJ1-2; CDR3 protein: CASSYSSGGLAGYTF; CDR3 DNA: TGTGCCAGCAGTTACTCGTCGGGGGGGCTGGCTGGCTACACCTTC
V gene: TRBV7-6; clone size: .; D gene: TRBD2; J gene: TRBJ2-1; CDR3 protein: CASSSRTSGSIEQFF; CDR3 DNA: TGTGCCAGCAGCTCCCGGACTAGCGGGAGTATTGAGCAGTTCTTC
V gene: TRBV7-9; clone size: few; D gene: TRBD1; J gene: TRBJ2-1; CDR3 protein: CASSPGGQGYNEQFF; CDR3 DNA: TGTGCCAGCAGCCCCGGGGGACAGGGTTACAATGAGCAGTTCTTC
V gene: TRBV11-2; clone size: .; D gene: .; J gene: TRBJ1-1; CDR3 protein: CASSLDRGTEAFF; CDR3 DNA: TGTGCCAGCAGCTTAGATCGGGGCACTGAAGCTTTCTTT
V gene: TRBV28; clone size: .; D gene: .; J gene: TRBJ1-1; CDR3 protein: CASRALTEAFF; CDR3 DNA: TGTGCCAGCAGGGCCCTCACTGAAGCTTTCTTT
V gene: TRBV4-1; clone size: .; D gene: .; J gene: TRBJ1-5; CDR3 protein: CASSPRTTDRNQPQHF; CDR3 DNA: TGCGCCAGCAGCCCCCGGACAACTGACAGGAATCAGCCCCAGCATTTT
V gene: TRBV7-2; clone size: .; D gene: .; J gene: TRBJ2-3; CDR3 protein: CASSRKGRDTQYF; CDR3 DNA: TGTGCCAGCAGTCGGAAGGGGCGAGATACGCAGTATTTT
V gene: TRBV28; clone size: .; D gene: TRBD2; J gene: TRBJ2-7; CDR3 protein: CATRVAGGPWYEQYF; CDR3 DNA: TGTGCCACCCGGGTGGCGGGAGGGCCGTGGTACGAGCAGTACTTC
V gene: TRBV28; clone size: .; D gene: .; J gene: TRBJ1-5; CDR3 protein: CASHPLRGISNQPQHF; CDR3 DNA: TGTGCCAGCCATCCCTTGAGGGGGATCTCTAATCAGCCCCAGCATTTT
V gene: TRBV4-2; clone size: .; D gene: TRBD2; J gene: TRBJ2-7; CDR3 protein: CASSQELGGRYEQYF; CDR3 DNA: TGTGCCAGCAGCCAAGAGCTCGGCGGGAGGTACGAGCAGTACTTC
V gene: TRBV6-5; clone size: .; D gene: TRBD2; J gene: TRBJ2-1; CDR3 protein: CASSYPTRRGGNEQFF; CDR3 DNA: TGTGCCAGCAGTTACCCCACCCGTCGGGGGGGTAATGAGCAGTTCTTC
V gene: TRBV3-1/TRBV3-2; clone size: .; D gene: .; J gene: TRBJ2-4; CDR3 protein: CASSQVGGANIQYF; CDR3 DNA: TGTGCCAGCAGCCAAGTCGGCGGGGCGAACATTCAGTACTTC